This TCR beta chain was obtained from a study of cytotoxic CD8 clonotypes in ibrutinib-treated CLL. Whole-study context: IGHV unmutated 17 to 18; relapsed/refractory 11 to 12; treatment-naive some 14. Samples had a mean of approximately 260,000 productive templates and tens of thousands of productive rearrangements.

Repertoires were generated with immunoSEQ multiplex PCR, while TCRdb's copy carries only in-frame clones and drops some. The top ten hold around 2% of the sample, which has some 130,000 clones, 80% to 90% seen once. Germline CDR1 KGHSH, CDR2 LQKENI. Trimming pared 2 bases from V and 2 bases from J, leaving 6 bases between. CDR3 length: 13 residues. The chain has TRBV18 and TRBJ1-2; D uncertain. This TCR derives from a human donor with chronic lymphocytic leukemia. Sequencing was performed on PBMCs, taken after 24 months of ibrutinib treatment. CDR3 DNA: TGTGCCAGCTCACCATCCGAGAACTATGGCTACACCTTC. Its translation: CASSPSENYGYTF.